These 3 T cell receptor beta chains were all obtained from the same sample, sequenced in a study of human T cells and chemical hapten exposure. TCRdb used MiXCR to reprocess the RACE reads, holding one entry per CDR3 protein. In the table there are about 42,000 distinct CDR3 sequences, roughly 12% of which are singletons. Time point denoted: pre-sensitization, week 0. Treatment specified: therapeutic diphenylcyclopropenone sensitization with weekly scalp DPC. The sample here was whole blood, taken in connection with sensitization to the hapten diphenylcyclopropenone (DPC). The origin of the receptors is a woman under 40 with alopecia areata. Some clones in this sample may be carry-over from other donors' samples.

The chain uses TRBV18 and TRBJ1-3, with D possibly matching TRBD1 (5 bases). The CDR3 extends over 16 amino acids. Germline V gene sequence: CDR1 KGHSH, CDR2 LQKENI. Trimming left V 6 bases short and J 2 bases short, with 17 bases between. DNA for the CDR3: TGTGCCAGCTCCACGACGGGGGATCCAGCTGGAAACACCATATATTTT. Translated: CASSTTGDPAGNTIYF.

This clonotype was seen many times. The chain joins TRBV24-1 to TRBJ2-7; no clear D gene. V lost 2 bases, J lost 4 bases, and 2 bases lay in between. The V gene's germline CDR1 is KGHDR and CDR2 SFDVKD. This CDR3 is 11 amino acids long. Here the CDR3 DNA reads TGTGCCACCAGTGATTCTTACGAGCAGTACTTC. Translation: CATSDSYEQYF.

This clonotype was seen a few times. The chain is built from TRBV7-6 and TRBJ2-7, with D possibly TRBD2 on 5 matching bases. The germline V gene encodes CDR1 SGHVS and CDR2 FNYEAQ. The CDR3 is 13 amino acids. The ends were cut back, 2 bases at V and 5 bases at J, with 10 bases in the middle. The CDR3 reads CASSLLPRDEQYF. The CDR3 DNA follows: TGTGCCAGCAGCTTACTCCCGCGGGACGAGCAGTACTTC. The full variable domain, with the rest looked up from reference TRBV7-6 and TRBJ2-7, is GAGVSQSPRYKVTKRGQDVALRCDPISGHVSLYWYRQALGQGPEFLTYFNYEAQQDKSGLPNDRFSAERPEGSISTLTIQRTEQRDSAMYRCASSLLPRDEQYFGPGTRLTVT.